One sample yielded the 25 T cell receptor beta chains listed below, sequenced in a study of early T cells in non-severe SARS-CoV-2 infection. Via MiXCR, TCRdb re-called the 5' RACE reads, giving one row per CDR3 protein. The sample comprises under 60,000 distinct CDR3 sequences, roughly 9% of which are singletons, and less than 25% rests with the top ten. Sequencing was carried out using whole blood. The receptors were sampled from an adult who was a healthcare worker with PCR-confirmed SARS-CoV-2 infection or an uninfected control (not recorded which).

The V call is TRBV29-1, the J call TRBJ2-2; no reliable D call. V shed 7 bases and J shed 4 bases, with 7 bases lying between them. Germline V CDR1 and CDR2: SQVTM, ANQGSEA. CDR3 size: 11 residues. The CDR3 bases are TGCAGCGCCTGGGCCACCGGGGAGCTGTTTTTT. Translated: CSAWATGELFF.

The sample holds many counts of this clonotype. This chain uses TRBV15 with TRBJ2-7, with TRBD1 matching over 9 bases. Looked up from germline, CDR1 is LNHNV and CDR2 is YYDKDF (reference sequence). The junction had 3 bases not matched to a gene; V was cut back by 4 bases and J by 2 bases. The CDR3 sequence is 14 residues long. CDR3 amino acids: CATSMDRGPYEQYF. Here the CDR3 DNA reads TGTGCCACCAGCATGGACAGGGGACCCTACGAGCAGTACTTC.

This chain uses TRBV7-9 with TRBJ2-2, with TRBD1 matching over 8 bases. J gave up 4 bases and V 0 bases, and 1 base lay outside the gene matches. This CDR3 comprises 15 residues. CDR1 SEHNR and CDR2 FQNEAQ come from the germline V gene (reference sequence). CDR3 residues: CASSLAGTGTGELFF. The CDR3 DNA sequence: TGTGCCAGCAGCTTAGCAGGGACAGGCACCGGGGAGCTGTTTTTT.

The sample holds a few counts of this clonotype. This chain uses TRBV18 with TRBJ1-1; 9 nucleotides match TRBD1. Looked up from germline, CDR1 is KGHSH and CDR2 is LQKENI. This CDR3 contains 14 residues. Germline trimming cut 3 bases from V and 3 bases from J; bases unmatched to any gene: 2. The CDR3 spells CASSPRQGDTEAFF. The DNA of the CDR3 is TGTGCCAGCTCACCCCGACAGGGGGACACTGAAGCTTTCTTT.

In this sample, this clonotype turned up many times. The CDR3 loop reads CASSFGTSGGARETQYF. DNA for the CDR3: TGTGCCAGCAGTTTCGGGACTAGCGGGGGGGCCAGGGAGACCCAGTACTTC. The chain links TRBV12-3 or TRBV12-4 to TRBJ2-5; 16 bases are shared with TRBD2. V dropped 3 bases and J dropped 5; count of bases not matched to a gene: 6. The CDR3 has 17 amino acids.

The CDR3 nucleotides are TGTGCCAGCAGCTTAGTACTAAATGAAAAACTGTTTTTT. It encodes CASSLVLNEKLFF. The rearrangement links TRBV7-8 to TRBJ1-4; no reliable D call. The CDR3 runs 13 residues. The germline V gene encodes CDR1 SGHVS and CDR2 FQNEAQ. V dropped 1 base and J dropped 5 bases, with 5 bases sitting between them.

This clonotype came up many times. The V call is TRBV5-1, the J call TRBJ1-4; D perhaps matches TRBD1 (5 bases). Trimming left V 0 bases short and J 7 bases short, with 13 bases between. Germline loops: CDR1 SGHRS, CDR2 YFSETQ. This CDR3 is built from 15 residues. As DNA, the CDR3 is TGCGCCAGCAGCTTGGCCACTCAGGGAGGTGAAAAACTGTTTTTT. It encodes CASSLATQGGEKLFF.

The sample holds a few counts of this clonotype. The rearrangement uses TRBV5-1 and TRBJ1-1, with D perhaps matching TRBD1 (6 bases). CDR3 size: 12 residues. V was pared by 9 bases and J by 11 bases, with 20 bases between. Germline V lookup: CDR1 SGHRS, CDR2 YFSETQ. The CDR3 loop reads CATSSDQGQAFF. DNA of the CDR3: TGCGCCACCTCGTCGGACCAGGGGCAGGCTTTCTTT.

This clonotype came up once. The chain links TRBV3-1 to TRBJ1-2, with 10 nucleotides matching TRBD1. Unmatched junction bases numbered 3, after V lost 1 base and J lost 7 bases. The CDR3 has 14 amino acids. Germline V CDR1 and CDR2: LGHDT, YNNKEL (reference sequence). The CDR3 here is CASSQGQGAGGYTF. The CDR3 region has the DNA TGTGCCAGCAGCCAAGGACAGGGGGCAGGTGGCTACACCTTC.

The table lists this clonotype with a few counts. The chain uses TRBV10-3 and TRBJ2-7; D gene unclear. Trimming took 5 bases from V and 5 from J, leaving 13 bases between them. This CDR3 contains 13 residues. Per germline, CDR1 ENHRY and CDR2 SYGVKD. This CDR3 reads CAISFTGRDEQYF. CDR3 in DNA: TGTGCCATCAGTTTTACCGGGCGCGACGAGCAGTACTTC.

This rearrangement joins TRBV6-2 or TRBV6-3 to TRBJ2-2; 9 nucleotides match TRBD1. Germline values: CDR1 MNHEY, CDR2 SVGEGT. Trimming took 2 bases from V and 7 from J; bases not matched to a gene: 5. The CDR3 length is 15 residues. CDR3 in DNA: TGTGCCAGCAGTTACGGGACAGGGAGGAGCGGGGAGCTGTTTTTT. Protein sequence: CASSYGTGRSGELFF.

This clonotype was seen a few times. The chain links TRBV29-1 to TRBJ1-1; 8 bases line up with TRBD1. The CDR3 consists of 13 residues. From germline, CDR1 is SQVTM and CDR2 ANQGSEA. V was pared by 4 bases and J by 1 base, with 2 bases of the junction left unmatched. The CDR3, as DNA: TGCAGCGTTGCAGACAGGGGGAACACTGAAGCTTTCTTT. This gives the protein CSVADRGNTEAFF.

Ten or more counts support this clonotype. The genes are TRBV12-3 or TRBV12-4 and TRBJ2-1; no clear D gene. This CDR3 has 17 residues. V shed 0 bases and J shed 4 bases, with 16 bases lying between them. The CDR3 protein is CASSLALIRAAYNEQFF. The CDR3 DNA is TGTGCCAGCAGTTTAGCGCTAATTCGGGCAGCTTACAATGAGCAGTTCTTC.

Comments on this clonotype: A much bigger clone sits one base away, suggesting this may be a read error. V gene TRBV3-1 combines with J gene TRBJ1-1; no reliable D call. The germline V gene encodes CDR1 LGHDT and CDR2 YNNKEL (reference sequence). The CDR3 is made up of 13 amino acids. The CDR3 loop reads CASSHNMNTEVFF. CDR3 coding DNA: TGTGCCAGCAGCCACAATATGAACACTGAAGTTTTCTTT.

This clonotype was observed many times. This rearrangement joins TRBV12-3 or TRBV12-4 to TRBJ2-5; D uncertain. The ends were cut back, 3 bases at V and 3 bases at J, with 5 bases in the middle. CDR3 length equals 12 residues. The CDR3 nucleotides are TGTGCCAGCAGTTTTAGGGAAGAGACCCAGTACTTC. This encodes CASSFREETQYF.

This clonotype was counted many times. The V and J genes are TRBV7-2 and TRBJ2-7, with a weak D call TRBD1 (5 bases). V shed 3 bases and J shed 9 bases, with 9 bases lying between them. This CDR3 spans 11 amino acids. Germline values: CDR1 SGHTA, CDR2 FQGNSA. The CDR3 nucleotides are TGTGCCAGCAGCTTGTGGGGCGGGCAGTACTTC. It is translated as CASSLWGGQYF.

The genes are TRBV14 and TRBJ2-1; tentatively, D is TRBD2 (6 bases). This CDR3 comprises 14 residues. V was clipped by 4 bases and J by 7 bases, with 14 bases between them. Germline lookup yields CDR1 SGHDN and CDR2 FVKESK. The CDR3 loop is CASSRQGLLNEQFF. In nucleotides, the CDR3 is TGTGCCAGCAGCCGCCAGGGACTCCTAAATGAGCAGTTCTTC.

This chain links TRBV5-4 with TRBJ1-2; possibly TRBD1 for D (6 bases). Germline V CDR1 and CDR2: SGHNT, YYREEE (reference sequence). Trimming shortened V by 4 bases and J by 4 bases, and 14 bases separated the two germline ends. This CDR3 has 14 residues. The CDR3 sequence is CASSPDSKAYGYTF. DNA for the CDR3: TGTGCCAGCAGCCCGGACAGCAAGGCCTATGGCTACACCTTC.

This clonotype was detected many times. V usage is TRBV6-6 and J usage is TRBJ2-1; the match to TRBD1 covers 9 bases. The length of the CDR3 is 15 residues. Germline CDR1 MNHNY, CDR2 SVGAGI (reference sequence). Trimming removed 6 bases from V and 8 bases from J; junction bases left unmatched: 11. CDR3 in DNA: TGTGCCAGCAGACCCAACAGGGGGCGCATCTATGAGCAGTTCTTC. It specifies CASRPNRGRIYEQFF.

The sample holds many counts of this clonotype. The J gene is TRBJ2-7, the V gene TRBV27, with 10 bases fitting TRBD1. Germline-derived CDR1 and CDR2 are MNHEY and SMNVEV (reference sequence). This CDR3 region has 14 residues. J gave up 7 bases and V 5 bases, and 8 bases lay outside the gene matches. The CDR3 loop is CASSPGQGVGEQYF. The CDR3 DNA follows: TGTGCCAGCAGTCCCGGACAGGGGGTCGGTGAGCAGTACTTC.

For the CDR3, the DNA is TGTGCCAGCAGTTACTCGAGAGGCATAGAGACCGAGCAGTACTTC. Residues: CASSYSRGIETEQYF. The chain joins TRBV6-6 to TRBJ2-7; D gene unclear. V lost 0 bases and J lost 6, with 15 bases in between. Germline V gene sequence: CDR1 MNHNY, CDR2 SVGAGI (reference sequence). CDR3 length: 15 amino acids.

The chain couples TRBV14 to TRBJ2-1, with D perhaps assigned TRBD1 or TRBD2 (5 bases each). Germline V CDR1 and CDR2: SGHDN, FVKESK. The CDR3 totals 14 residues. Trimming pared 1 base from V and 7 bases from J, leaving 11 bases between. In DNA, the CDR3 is TGTGCCAGCAGCCAAGTGAGGGGTCTGAATGAGCAGTTCTTC. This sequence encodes CASSQVRGLNEQFF. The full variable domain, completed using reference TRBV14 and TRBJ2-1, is EAGVTQFPSHSVIEKGQTVTLRCDPISGHDNLYWYRRVMGKEIKFLLHFVKESKQDESGMPNNRFLAERTGGTYSTLKVQPAELEDSGVYFCASSQVRGLNEQFFGPGTRLTVL.

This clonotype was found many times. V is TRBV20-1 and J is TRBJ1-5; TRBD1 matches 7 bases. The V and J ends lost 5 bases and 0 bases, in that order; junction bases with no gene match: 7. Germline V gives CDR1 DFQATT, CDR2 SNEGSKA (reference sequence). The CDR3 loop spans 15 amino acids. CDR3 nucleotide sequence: TGCAGTGCTTTGGACAGGACTTATAGCAATCAGCCCCAGCATTTT. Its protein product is CSALDRTYSNQPQHF.

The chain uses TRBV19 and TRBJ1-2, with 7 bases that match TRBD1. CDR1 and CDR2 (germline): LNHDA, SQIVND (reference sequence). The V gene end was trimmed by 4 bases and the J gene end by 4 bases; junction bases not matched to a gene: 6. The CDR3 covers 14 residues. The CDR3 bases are TGTGCCAGTAGTACAACCGACAGGGTCTATGGCTACACCTTC. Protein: CASSTTDRVYGYTF. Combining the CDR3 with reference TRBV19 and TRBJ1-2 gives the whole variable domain DGGITQSPKYLFRKEGQNVTLSCEQNLNHDAMYWYRQDPGQGLRLIYYSQIVNDFQKGDIAEGYSVSREKKESFPLTVTSAQKNPTAFYLCASSTTDRVYGYTFGSGTRLTVV.

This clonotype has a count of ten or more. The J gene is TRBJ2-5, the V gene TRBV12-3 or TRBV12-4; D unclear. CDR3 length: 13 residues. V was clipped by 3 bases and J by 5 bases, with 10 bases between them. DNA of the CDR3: TGTGCCAGCAGTTTTTACGCACAGGAGACCCAGTACTTC. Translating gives CASSFYAQETQYF.